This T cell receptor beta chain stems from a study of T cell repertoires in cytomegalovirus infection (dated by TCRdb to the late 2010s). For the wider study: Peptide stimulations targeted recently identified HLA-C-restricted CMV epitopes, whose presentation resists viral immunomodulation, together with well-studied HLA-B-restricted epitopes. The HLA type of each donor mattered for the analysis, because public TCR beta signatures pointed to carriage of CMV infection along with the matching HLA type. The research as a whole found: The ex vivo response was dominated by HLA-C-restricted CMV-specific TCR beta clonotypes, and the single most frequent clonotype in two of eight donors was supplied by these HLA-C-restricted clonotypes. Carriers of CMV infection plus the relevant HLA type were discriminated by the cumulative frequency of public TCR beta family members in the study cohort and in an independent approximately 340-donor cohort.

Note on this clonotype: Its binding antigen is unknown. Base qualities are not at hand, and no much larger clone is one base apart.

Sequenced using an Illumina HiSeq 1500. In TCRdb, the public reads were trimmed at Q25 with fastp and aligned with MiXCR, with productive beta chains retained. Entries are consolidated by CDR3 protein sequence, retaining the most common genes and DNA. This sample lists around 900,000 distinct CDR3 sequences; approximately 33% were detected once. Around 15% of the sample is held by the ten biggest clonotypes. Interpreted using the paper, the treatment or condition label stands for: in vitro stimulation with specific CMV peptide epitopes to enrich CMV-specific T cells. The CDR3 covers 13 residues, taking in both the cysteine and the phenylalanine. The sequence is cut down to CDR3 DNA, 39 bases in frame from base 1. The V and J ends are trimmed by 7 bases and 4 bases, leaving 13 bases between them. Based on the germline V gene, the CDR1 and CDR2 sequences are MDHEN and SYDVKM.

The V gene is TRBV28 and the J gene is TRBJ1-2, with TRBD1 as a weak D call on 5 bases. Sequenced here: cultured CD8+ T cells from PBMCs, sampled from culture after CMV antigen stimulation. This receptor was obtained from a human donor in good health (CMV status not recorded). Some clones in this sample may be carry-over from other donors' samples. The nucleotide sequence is TGTGCCAGCATAACGGGGGATCGCTATGGCTACACCTTC. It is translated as CASITGDRYGYTF.